The next 6 T cell receptor beta chains were all read from a single sample in a study of T cells in Graves' hyperthyroidism and ophthalmopathy. Using RNA transcripts as the source, TCR beta CDR3 regions were amplified. The TCR CDR3 first-round RT-PCR relied on the HTBI primer set. One entry per CDR3 protein results from TCRdb running MiXCR on the multiplex PCR reads. The sample has under 750,000 distinct CDR3 sequences; approximately 18% are singletons. Material: blood. The receptors were gathered from a woman aged 45-65 years with Graves' hyperthyroidism that later progressed to Graves' ophthalmopathy.

This sequence joins TRBV18 and TRBJ1-3, with TRBD1 matching 8 bases. The germline CDR1 and CDR2 sequences are KGHSH and LQKENI. CDR3 length equals 18 residues. With 4 bases clipped from V and 0 bases from J, the junction kept 11 bases outside the gene matches. This chain's CDR3 is CASSLPGGTGHSGNTIYF. In nucleotides, the CDR3 is TGTGCCAGCTCACTCCCAGGCGGGACAGGCCACTCTGGAAACACCATATATTTT.

This clonotype has ten or more counts. This chain links TRBV18 with TRBJ1-2, with D tentatively TRBD1 (6 bases). Trimming removed 3 bases from V and 3 bases from J, with 8 bases in between. This CDR3 has 13 amino acids. Germline lookup yields CDR1 KGHSH and CDR2 LQKENI. The CDR3 nucleotides are TGTGCCAGCTCACCGGCAGGGGACTATGGCTACACCTTC. Amino acids: CASSPAGDYGYTF.

This clonotype has ten or more counts. The chain is built from TRBV3-1 and TRBJ1-1, with D possibly TRBD1 on 5 matching bases. Germline V CDR1 and CDR2: LGHDT, YNNKEL (reference sequence). V gave up 0 bases and J gave up 3 bases, with 11 bases separating them. This CDR3 contains 15 residues. CDR3 bases: TGTGCCAGCAGCCAAGAGGGCAGGGCTCACACTGAAGCTTTCTTT. Protein: CASSQEGRAHTEAFF.

The rearrangement uses TRBV7-9 and TRBJ1-1; D is perhaps TRBD1 (5 bases). With 4 bases removed from V and 10 bases from J, the gap between germline ends came to 13 bases. CDR3 size: 12 residues. Germline V lookup: CDR1 SEHNR, CDR2 FQNEAQ (reference sequence). CDR3 sequence reads: CASSWGGEPAFF. CDR3 nucleotide sequence: TGTGCCAGCAGCTGGGGAGGGGAGCCAGCTTTCTTT.

This clonotype was observed many times. The chain employs TRBV3-1 and TRBJ1-5; tentatively, D is TRBD1 (5 bases). The length of the CDR3 is 13 residues. The germline V gene has CDR1 LGHDT and CDR2 YNNKEL (reference sequence). Trimming cost V 4 bases and J 7 bases, with 11 bases left between them. The CDR3 region has the DNA TGTGCCAGCAGCCCCCGGGGGACCCAGCCCCAGCATTTT. Translated, it gives CASSPRGTQPQHF.

V is TRBV12-3 or TRBV12-4 and J is TRBJ1-1; D perhaps matches TRBD1 (6 bases). V was cut by 7 bases and J by 8 bases, with 11 bases left in between. CDR3 size: 11 residues. The CDR3 here is CASTKGTEAFF. For the CDR3, the DNA is TGTGCCAGCACCAAAGGGACAGAAGCTTTCTTT.